The rows below give T cell receptor beta chains drawn from one sample of a study of blood T cells in healthy people across ages. TCRdb re-analysed the 5' RACE reads in MiXCR, keeping a single row per CDR3 protein. Of 550,000 to 750,000 distinct CDR3 sequences listed, 21% are singletons. Material for sequencing was blood. The origin of the receptors is an older man in good health. Both conserved end residues are part of each CDR3. The D gene is left open where the match is weak. Clone size appears in some rows only: once, few, many, or a class for an expanded clone.

>NA|TRBJ2-1|NA|TRBV20-1
TGCAGTGCTAGAGACCCTAGCGGGAACAGGGGGGTTCACTACAATGAGCAGTTCTTC
CSARDPSGNRGVHYNEQFF
>NA|TRBJ1-2|NA|TRBV20-1
TGCAGTGCCCAACCCTCCTGGACACCCGATGGCTACACCTTC
CSAQPSWTPDGYTF
>NA|TRBJ2-1|NA|TRBV20-1
TGCAGTGCCCCAGCGGTCCGGGCCAATGAGCAGTTCTTC
CSAPAVRANEQFF
>TRBD2|TRBJ2-5|few|TRBV5-5
TGTGCCAGCAGCTTCCGGACTAGCGGAGCAGAAGAGACCCAGTACTTC
CASSFRTSGAEETQYF
>NA|TRBJ2-5|NA|TRBV25-1
TGTGCCAGCAGTGTCTCCCTACAGGGTGGGGAGACCCAGTACTTC
CASSVSLQGGETQYF
>NA|TRBJ2-7|few|TRBV16
TGTGCCAGCAGCCAATCCGGTACCACCTACGAGCAGTACTTC
CASSQSGTTYEQYF
>TRBD2|TRBJ2-1|many|TRBV14
TGTGCCAGCAGCCAAGACCGGACTAGCGGGGTGGAGAATAAGAACAATGAGCAGTTCTTC
CASSQDRTSGVENKNNEQFF
>TRBD1|TRBJ1-5|few|TRBV20-1
TGCAGTGCAGGGACAGAGTATAGCAATCAGCCCCAGCATTTT
CSAGTEYSNQPQHF
>TRBD2|TRBJ2-1|NA|TRBV6-1
TGTGCCAGCAACGCCAGGTCACTAGCGGATTACAATGAGCAGTTCTTC
CASNARSLADYNEQFF
>NA|TRBJ2-5|many|TRBV6-6
TGTGCCAGCAGCAAGGGAACAGCTTACCAAGAGACCCAGTACTTC
CASSKGTAYQETQYF
>NA|TRBJ2-1|NA|TRBV7-2
TGTGCCAGCAGCCCAGCAGGGGTGAGCAATGAGCAGTTCTTC
CASSPAGVSNEQFF
>NA|TRBJ1-2|many|TRBV10-3
TGTGCCACCGTACCACGCGCAGAGAATTCATATGGCTACACCTTC
CATVPRAENSYGYTF
>TRBD1|TRBJ1-6|few|TRBV2
TGTGCCAGCAGTGAGCGGACAGGGAATTCACCCCTCCACTTT
CASSERTGNSPLHF
>TRBD2|TRBJ2-3|NA|TRBV11-2
TGTGCCAGCAGCTTAGAACTAGCGGGTTTAGCAGGAGATACGCAGTATTTT
CASSLELAGLAGDTQYF
>NA|TRBJ2-7|few|TRBV18
TGTGCCAGCTCACCAGGGGAGGGGGTAGCCTACGAGCAGTACTTC
CASSPGEGVAYEQYF
>TRBD1|TRBJ2-7|NA|TRBV18
TGTGCCAGCTCACCAAGACAGGGAATTTCCTACGAGCAGTACTTC
CASSPRQGISYEQYF
>NA|TRBJ2-3|many|TRBV11-2
TGTGCCAGCAGCTACACACCGGGGAGAGTGGGCACAGATACGCAGTATTTT
CASSYTPGRVGTDTQYF
>NA|TRBJ2-5|few|TRBV20-1
TGCAGTGCCCTCGGGTGGGAGACCCAGTACTTC
CSALGWETQYF
>NA|TRBJ2-7|NA|TRBV6-5
TGTGCCGGGGGTCGCGAGCAGTACTTC
CAGGREQYF
>NA|TRBJ2-7|few|TRBV3-1
TGTGCCAGCAGCGCCAACACAAGAGGGAGGGAGCAGTACTTC
CASSANTRGREQYF
>TRBD1|TRBJ1-2|NA|TRBV20-1
TGCAGTGCTAGAGATGGGACAGGAGAAGGCTACACCTTC
CSARDGTGEGYTF
>NA|TRBJ2-5|NA|TRBV10-2
TGCGCCAGCAGTGTTGGCAGTCCTAAAGAGACCCAGTACTTC
CASSVGSPKETQYF
>TRBD1|TRBJ1-2|NA|TRBV29-1
TGCAGCGTTGAAACATCCGGGACAGGGTCTAACTATGGCTACACCTTC
CSVETSGTGSNYGYTF
>NA|TRBJ2-3|NA|TRBV21-1
TGTGCCAGCAGCGCCATAGCGGGAGGTTCCCATACGCAGTATTTT
CASSAIAGGSHTQYF
>NA|TRBJ1-1|few|TRBV3-1
TGTGCCAGCAGCCAAGCAATAGGACAGAGGAACACTGAAGCTTTCTTT
CASSQAIGQRNTEAFF
>NA|TRBJ2-1|NA|TRBV6-2/TRBV6-3
TGTGCCAGCAGCATACAGGGCTATTTCGATGAGCAGTTCTTC
CASSIQGYFDEQFF
>TRBD1|TRBJ1-4|NA|TRBV2
TGTGCCAGCAGACCGACGACAGGGCCGGGGGAAAAACTGTTTTTT
CASRPTTGPGEKLFF